The clone carrying this TCR beta chain came up a few times. The antigen remains unidentified. The sample comes from a study of radiation and T cells in renal cell carcinoma. Study-level results: Without pretreatment biopsies, baseline tumor clonotype presence was undetermined.

V dropped 5 bases and J dropped 2 bases, with 13 bases sitting between them. The CDR3 length is 14 residues. In germline, CDR1 is SGHTA, CDR2 FQGNSA. Time point denoted: baseline pretreatment blood. Treatment of the sample: 15 Gy SBRT to primary tumor, nephrectomy 4 weeks later. After SBRT, blood was collected at 2 and 4 weeks, plus baseline. The patient's renal cell carcinoma had clear cell pathology. Using immunoSEQ multiplex PCR, the repertoire was profiled, and TCRdb retains in-frame clones only, with some absent. Altogether around 64,000 clones are present, over 70% being singletons, with the ten largest covering under 7.5%.

The gene calls are TRBV7-2 and TRBJ2-7; tentatively, D is TRBD2 (5 bases). The receptor's source is a man aged 60 to 69 with renal cell carcinoma. The sequences come from blood, collected from a patient whose treatment included radiotherapy and nephrectomy. The CDR3 DNA reads as TGTGCCAGCAGCCCCTCTCCCGGGGCCTACGAGCAGTACTTC. This encodes CASSPSPGAYEQYF. Variable domain in full (rest from reference TRBV7-2 and TRBJ2-7): GAGVSQSPSNKVTEKGKDVELRCDPISGHTALYWYRQSLGQGLEFLIYFQGNSAPDKSGLPSDRFSAERTGGSVSTLTIQRTQQEDSAVYLCASSPSPGAYEQYFGPGTRLTVT.